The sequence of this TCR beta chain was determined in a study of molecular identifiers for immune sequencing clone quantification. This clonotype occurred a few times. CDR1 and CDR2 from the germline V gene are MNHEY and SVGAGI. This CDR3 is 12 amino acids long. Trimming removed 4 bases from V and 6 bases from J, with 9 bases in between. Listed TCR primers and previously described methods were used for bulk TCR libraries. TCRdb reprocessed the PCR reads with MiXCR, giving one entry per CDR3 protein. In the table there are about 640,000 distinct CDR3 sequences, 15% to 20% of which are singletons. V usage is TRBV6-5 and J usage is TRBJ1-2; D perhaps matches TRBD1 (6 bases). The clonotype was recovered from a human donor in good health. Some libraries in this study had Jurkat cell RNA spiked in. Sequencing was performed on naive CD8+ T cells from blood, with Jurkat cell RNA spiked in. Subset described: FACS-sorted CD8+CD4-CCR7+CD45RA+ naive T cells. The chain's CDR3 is CASSLGGNGYTF. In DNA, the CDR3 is TGTGCCAGCAGTTTAGGGGGGAATGGCTACACCTTC.